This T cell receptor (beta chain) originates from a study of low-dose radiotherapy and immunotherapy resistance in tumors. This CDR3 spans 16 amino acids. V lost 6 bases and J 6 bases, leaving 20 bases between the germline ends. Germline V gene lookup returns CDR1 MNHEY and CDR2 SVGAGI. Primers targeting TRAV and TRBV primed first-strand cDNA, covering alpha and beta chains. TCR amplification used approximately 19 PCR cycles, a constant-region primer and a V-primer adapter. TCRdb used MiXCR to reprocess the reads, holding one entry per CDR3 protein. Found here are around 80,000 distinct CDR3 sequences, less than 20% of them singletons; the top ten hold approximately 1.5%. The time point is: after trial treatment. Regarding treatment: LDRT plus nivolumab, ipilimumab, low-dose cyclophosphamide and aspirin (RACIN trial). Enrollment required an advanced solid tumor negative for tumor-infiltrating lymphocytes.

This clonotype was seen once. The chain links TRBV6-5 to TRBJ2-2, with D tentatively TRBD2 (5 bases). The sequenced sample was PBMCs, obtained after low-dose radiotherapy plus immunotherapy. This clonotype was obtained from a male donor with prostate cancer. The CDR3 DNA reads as TGTGCCAGCAGAGAGGAACTAGGAGGATTCTCCGGGGAGCTGTTTTTT. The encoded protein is CASREELGGFSGELFF.